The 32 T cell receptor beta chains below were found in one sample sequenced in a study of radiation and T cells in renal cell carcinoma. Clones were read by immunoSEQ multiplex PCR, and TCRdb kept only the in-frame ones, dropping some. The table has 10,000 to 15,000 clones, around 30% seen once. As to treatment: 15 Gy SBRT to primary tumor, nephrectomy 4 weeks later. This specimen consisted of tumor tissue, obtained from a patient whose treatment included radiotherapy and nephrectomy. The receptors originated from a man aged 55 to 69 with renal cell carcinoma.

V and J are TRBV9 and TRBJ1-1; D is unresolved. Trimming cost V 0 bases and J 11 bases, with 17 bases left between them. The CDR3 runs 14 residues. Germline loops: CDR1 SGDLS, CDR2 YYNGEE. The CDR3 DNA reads TGTGCCAGCAGCGTAGAATGGTCAGGAATGGAGGCTTTCTTT. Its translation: CASSVEWSGMEAFF. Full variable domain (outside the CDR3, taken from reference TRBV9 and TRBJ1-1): DSGVTQTPKHLITATGQRVTLRCSPRSGDLSVYWYQQSLDQGLQFLIQYYNGEERAKGNILERFSAQQFPDLHSELNLSSLELGDSALYFCASSVEWSGMEAFFGQGTRLTVV.

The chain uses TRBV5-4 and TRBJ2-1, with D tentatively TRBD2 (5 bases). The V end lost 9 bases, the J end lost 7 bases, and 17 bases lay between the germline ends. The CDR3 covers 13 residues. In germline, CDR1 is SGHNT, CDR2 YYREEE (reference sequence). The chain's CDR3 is CATQRRDENEQFF. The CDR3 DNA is TGTGCCACCCAGCGTCGGGATGAGAATGAGCAGTTCTTC.

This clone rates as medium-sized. In DNA form, the CDR3 reads TGCAGCGTTGTGACGGGACAGGGTGCAGATACGCAGTATTTT. This translates into CSVVTGQGADTQYF. The V and J genes are TRBV29-1 and TRBJ2-3; 9 bases fit TRBD1. V dropped 4 bases and J dropped 4; count of bases not matched to a gene: 6. The CDR3 extends over 14 amino acids. Germline CDR1 reads SQVTM; CDR2 reads ANQGSEA.

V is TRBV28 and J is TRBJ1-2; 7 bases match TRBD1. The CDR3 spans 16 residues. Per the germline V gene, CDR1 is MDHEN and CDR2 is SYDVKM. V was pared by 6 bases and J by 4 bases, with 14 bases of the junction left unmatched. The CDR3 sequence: CASRTAQAGGIYGYTF. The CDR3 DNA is TGTGCCAGCAGGACGGCGCAGGCAGGGGGAATCTATGGCTACACCTTC.

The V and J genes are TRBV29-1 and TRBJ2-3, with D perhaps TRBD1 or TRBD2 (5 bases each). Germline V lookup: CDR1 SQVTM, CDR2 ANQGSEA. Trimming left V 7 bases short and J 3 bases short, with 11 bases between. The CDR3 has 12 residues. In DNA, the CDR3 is TGCAGCGGGGGACGAGTAACAGATACGCAGTATTTT. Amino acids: CSGGRVTDTQYF.

As DNA, the CDR3 is TGTGCCAGCAGTGAATGGGGGCGGGAGGTTCTCACAGATACGCAGTATTTT. Residues: CASSEWGREVLTDTQYF. This rearrangement joins TRBV2 to TRBJ2-3; TRBD2 agrees at 8 bases. The V and J ends lost 2 bases and 2 bases, in that order; junction bases with no gene match: 9. The CDR3 runs 17 residues. The germline V gene has CDR1 SNHLY and CDR2 FYNNEI.

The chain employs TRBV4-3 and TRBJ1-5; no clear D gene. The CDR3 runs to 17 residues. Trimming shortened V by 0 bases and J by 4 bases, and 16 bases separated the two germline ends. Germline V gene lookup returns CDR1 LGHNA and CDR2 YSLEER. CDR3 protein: CASSQDQAPRGNQPQHF. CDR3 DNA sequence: TGCGCCAGCAGCCAAGATCAGGCACCCCGGGGAAATCAGCCCCAGCATTTT.

In DNA, the CDR3 is TGTGCCAGCAGCAACGTGAATGAGCAGTTCTTC. Its protein product is CASSNVNEQFF. This chain links TRBV6-5 with TRBJ2-1; D is unclear. The V and J ends lost 6 bases and 7 bases respectively, with 7 bases between them. This CDR3 comprises 11 residues. Germline V CDR1 and CDR2: MNHEY, SVGAGI.

As DNA, the CDR3 is TGCGCCAGCAGCTTGGGGACTAGCGGGGCCGAGCAGTACTTC. This encodes CASSLGTSGAEQYF. This sequence joins TRBV5-1 and TRBJ2-7, with 12 bases aligning to TRBD2. This CDR3 contains 14 residues. V lost 0 bases, J lost 6 bases, and 1 base stayed unmatched. Germline values: CDR1 SGHRS, CDR2 YFSETQ.

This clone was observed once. The CDR3 sequence: CASSYSRGVHNEQFF. The CDR3, as DNA: TGTGCCAGCAGTTACTCCCGGGGGGTCCACAATGAGCAGTTCTTC. The chain has TRBV6-5 and TRBJ2-1, with 7 bases lining up with TRBD2. Germline trimming cut 0 bases from V and 5 bases from J; bases unmatched to any gene: 4. This CDR3 is built from 15 residues. CDR1 and CDR2 from the germline V gene are MNHEY and SVGAGI.

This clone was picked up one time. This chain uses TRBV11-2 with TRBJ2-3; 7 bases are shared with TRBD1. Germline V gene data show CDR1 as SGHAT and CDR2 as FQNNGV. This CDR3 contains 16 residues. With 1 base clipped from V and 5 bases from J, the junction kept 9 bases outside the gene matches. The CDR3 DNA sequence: TGTGCCAGCAGCTTAGTATTTAGACAGGGCATAGATACGCAGTATTTT. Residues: CASSLVFRQGIDTQYF.

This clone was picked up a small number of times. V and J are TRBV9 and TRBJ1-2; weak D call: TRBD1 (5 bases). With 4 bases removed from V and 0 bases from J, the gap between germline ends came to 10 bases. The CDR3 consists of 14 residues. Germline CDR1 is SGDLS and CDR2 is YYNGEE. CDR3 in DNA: TGTGCCAGCAGCAGAGGGGAGCCTAACTATGGCTACACCTTC. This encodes CASSRGEPNYGYTF.

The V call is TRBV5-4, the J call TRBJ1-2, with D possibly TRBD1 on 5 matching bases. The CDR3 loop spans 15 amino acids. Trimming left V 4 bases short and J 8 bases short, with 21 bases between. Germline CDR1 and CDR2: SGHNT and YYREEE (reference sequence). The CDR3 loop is CASSAEGTAVRGYTF. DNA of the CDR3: TGTGCCAGCAGCGCCGAAGGGACGGCGGTGCGAGGCTACACCTTC. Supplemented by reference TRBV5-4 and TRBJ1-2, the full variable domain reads ETGVTQSPTHLIKTRGQQVTLRCSSQSGHNTVSWYQQALGQGPQFIFQYYREEENGRGNFPPRFSGLQFPNYSSELNVNALELDDSALYLCASSAEGTAVRGYTFGSGTRLTVV.

The CDR3 loop reads CASSEGQNYGYTF. CDR3 nucleotide sequence: TGTGCCAGCAGTGAAGGACAGAACTATGGCTACACCTTC. This chain joins TRBV9 and TRBJ1-2; D is possibly TRBD1 (6 bases). The germline CDR1 and CDR2 sequences are SGDLS and YYNGEE. Between the trimmed V and J ends, which lost 5 bases and 2 bases, there was a span of 10 bases. The CDR3 spans 13 residues.

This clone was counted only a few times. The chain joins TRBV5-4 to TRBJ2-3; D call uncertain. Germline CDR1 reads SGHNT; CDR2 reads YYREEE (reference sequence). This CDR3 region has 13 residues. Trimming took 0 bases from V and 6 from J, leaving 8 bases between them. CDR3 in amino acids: CASSLESTDTQYF. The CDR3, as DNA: TGTGCCAGCAGCTTGGAGTCGACGGATACGCAGTATTTT.

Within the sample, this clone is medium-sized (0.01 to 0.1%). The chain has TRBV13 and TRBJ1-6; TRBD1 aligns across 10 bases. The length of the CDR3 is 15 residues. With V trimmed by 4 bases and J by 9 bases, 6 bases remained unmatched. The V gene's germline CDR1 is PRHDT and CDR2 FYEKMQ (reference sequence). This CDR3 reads CASSSGTGEASPLHF. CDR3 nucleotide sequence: TGTGCCAGCAGCTCAGGGACAGGGGAGGCTTCACCCCTCCACTTT.

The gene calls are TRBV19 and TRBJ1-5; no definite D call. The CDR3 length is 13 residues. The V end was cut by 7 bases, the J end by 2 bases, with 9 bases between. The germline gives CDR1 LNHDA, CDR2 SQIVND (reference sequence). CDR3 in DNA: TGTGCCAGTACGCGGCCGGGCAATCAGCCCCAGCATTTT. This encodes CASTRPGNQPQHF. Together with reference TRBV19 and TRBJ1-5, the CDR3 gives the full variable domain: DGGITQSPKYLFRKEGQNVTLSCEQNLNHDAMYWYRQDPGQGLRLIYYSQIVNDFQKGDIAEGYSVSREKKESFPLTVTSAQKNPTAFYLCASTRPGNQPQHFGDGTRLSIL.

Here the CDR3 reads CASSADRDTAEAFF. The DNA for the CDR3 is TGTGCCAGCAGCGCCGACCGGGACACAGCTGAAGCTTTCTTT. V gene TRBV11-2 combines with J gene TRBJ1-1; TRBD1 might be the D (6 bases). The CDR3 has 14 residues. With 5 bases removed from V and 6 bases from J, the gap between germline ends came to 16 bases. CDR1 is SGHAT, CDR2 FQNNGV, per germline.

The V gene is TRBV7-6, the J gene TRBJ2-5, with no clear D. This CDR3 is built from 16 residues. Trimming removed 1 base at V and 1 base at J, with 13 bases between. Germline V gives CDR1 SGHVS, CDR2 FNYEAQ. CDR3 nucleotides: TGTGCCAGCAGCTTAGAGGTAGCACACCTCCAAGAGACCCAGTACTTC. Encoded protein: CASSLEVAHLQETQYF. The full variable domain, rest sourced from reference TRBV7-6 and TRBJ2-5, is GAGVSQSPRYKVTKRGQDVALRCDPISGHVSLYWYRQALGQGPEFLTYFNYEAQQDKSGLPNDRFSAERPEGSISTLTIQRTEQRDSAMYRCASSLEVAHLQETQYFGPGTRLLVL.

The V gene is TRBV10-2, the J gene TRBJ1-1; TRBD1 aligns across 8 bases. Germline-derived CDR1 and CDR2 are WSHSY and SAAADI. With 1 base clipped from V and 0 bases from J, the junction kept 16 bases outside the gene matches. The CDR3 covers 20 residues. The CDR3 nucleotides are TGCGCCAGCAGTGAGTGGTACCCCTCGCCGGGACAGGTACTGAACACTGAAGCTTTCTTT. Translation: CASSEWYPSPGQVLNTEAFF.

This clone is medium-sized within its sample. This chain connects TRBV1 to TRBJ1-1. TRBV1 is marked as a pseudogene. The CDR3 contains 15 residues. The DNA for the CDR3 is TGCACCAGCAGCCCTGGGCGGGGGGCGAACACTGAAGCTTTCTTT. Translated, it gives CTSSPGRGANTEAFF.

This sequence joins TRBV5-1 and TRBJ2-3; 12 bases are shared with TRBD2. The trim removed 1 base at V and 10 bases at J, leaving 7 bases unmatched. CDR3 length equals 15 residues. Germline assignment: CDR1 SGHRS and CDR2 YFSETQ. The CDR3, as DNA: TGCGCCAGCAGCTTGAAGCTAGCGGGAGGGCCGGCGCAGTATTTT. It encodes CASSLKLAGGPAQYF. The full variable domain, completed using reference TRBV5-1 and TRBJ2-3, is KAGVTQTPRYLIKTRGQQVTLSCSPISGHRSVSWYQQTPGQGLQFLFEYFSETQRNKGNFPGRFSGRQFSNSRSEMNVSTLELGDSALYLCASSLKLAGGPAQYFGPGTRLTVL.

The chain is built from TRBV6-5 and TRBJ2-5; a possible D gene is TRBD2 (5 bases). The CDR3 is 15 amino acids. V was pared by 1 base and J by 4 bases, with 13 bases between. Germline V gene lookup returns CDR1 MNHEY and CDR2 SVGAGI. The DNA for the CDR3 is TGTGCCAGCAGTTACTTAACGGCTCGGGGAGAGACCCAGTACTTC. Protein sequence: CASSYLTARGETQYF.

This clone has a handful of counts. The CDR3 DNA follows: TGTGCCAGCAGCAAAGTATCTTGGGCATACTACAATGAGCAGTTCTTC. Translation gives CASSKVSWAYYNEQFF. The V and J genes are TRBV21-1 and TRBJ2-1; TRBD1 reflects the table's D call only, with no check against the DNA. TRBV21-1 is a listed pseudogene. CDR3 length: 16 residues.

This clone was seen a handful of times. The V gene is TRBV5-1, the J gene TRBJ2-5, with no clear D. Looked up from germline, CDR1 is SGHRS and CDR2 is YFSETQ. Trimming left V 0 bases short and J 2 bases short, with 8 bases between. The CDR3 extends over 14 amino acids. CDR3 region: CASSLALAQETQYF. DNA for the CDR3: TGCGCCAGCAGCTTGGCACTGGCTCAAGAGACCCAGTACTTC.

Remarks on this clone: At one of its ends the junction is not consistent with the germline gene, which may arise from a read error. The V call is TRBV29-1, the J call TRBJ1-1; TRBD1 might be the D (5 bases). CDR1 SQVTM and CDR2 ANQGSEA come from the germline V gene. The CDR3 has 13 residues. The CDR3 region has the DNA TGCAGCGTTGTATTCAGGGAGGGGAGCTCCCACTTTTTT. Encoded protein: CSVVFREGSSHFF.

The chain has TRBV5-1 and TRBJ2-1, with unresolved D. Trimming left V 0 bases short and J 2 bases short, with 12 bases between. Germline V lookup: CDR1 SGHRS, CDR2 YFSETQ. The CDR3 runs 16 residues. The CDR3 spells CASSLDVSSTYNEQFF. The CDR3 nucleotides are TGCGCCAGCAGCTTGGACGTCTCATCGACCTACAATGAGCAGTTCTTC.

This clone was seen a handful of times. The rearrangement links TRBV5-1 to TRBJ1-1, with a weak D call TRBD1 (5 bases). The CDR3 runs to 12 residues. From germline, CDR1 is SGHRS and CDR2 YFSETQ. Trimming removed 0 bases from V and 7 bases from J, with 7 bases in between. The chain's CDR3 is CASSLVQGEAFF. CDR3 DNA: TGCGCCAGCAGCTTGGTCCAGGGTGAAGCTTTCTTT.

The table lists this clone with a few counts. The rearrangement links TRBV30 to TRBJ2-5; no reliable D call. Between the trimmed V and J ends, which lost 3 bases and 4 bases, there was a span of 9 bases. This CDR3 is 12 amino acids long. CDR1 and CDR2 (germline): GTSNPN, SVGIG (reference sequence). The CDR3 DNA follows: TGTGCCTGGAGCGGACGGAGAGAGACCCAGTACTTC. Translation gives CAWSGRRETQYF.

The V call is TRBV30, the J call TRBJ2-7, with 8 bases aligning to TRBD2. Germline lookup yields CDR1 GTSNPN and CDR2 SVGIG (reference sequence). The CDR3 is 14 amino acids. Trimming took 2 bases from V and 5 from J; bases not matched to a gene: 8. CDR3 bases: TGTGCCTGGAGTTACGGCGGGACTAGTAACGAGCAGTACTTC. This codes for CAWSYGGTSNEQYF.

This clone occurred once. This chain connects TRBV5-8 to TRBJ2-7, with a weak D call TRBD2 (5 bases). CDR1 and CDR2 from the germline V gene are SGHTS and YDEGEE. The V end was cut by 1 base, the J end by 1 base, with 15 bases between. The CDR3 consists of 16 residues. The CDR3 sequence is CASSLPAGEGSYEQYF. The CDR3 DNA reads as TGTGCCAGCAGCTTGCCCGCCGGGGAAGGTTCCTACGAGCAGTACTTC.

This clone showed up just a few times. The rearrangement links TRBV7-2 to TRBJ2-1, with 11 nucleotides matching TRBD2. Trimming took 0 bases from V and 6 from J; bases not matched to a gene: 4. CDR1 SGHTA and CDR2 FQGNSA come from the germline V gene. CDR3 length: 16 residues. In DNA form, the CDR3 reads TGTGCCAGCAGCTTAGCCGGGACTAGCGGTATCAATGAGCAGTTCTTC. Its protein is CASSLAGTSGINEQFF.